This T cell receptor beta chain was found in a study of blood T cell repertoires in COVID-19. Across the whole study: Samples came from the United States, Italy and Spain, spanning acute and convalescent COVID-19. T cells, B-cell-depleted T cells, or PBMCs supplied cDNA or gDNA.

Germline assignment: CDR1 SGHTA and CDR2 FQGNSA. The CDR3 runs to 15 residues. V dropped 5 bases and J dropped 2 bases, with 14 bases sitting between them. Original data processing: Reference gene primer amplification yielded estimated nucleated cell counts. Assay: immunoSEQ multiplex PCR; the TCRdb copy retains only in-frame clones and omits some. The DNA gave D and trimming, while V, J and clone size come from that table. This sample has about 47,000 clones, with more than 65% found just once. The V call is TRBV7-2, the J call TRBJ2-3; D is unclear. The TCR originated in an older woman with acute or convalescent COVID-19. The sequencing sample was made of peripheral blood. The DNA for the CDR3 is TGTGCCAGCAGCCGCACACAACTATCCACAGATACGCAGTATTTT. Translating gives CASSRTQLSTDTQYF.